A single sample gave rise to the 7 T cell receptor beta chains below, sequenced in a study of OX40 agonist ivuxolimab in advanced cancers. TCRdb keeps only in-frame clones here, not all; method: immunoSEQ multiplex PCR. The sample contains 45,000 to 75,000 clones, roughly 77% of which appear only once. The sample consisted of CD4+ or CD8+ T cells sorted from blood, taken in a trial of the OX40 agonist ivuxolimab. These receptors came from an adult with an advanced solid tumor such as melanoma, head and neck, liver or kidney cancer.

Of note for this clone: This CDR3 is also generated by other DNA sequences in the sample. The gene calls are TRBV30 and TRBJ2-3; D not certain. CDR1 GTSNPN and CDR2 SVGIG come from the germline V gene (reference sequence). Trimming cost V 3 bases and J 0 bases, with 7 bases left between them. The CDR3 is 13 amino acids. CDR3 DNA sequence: TGTGCCTGGAGCCCCGACAGCACAGATACGCAGTATTTT. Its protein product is CAWSPDSTDTQYF. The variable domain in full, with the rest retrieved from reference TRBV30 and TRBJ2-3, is SQTIHQWPATLVQPVGSPLSLECTVEGTSNPNLYWYRQAAGRGLQLLFYSVGIGQISSEVPQNLSASRPQDRQFILSSKKLLLSDSGFYLCAWSPDSTDTQYFGPGTRLTVL.

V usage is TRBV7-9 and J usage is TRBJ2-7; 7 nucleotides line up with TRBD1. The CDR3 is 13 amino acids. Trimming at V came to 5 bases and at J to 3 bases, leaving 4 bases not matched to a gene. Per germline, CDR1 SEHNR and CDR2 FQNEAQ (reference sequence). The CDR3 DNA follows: TGTGCCAGCAGCCTCGGGACAGTCTACGAGCAGTACTTC. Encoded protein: CASSLGTVYEQYF.

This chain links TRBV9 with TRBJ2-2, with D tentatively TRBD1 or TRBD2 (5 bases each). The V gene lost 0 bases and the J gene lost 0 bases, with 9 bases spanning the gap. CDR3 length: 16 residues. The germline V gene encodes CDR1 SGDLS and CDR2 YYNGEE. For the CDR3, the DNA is TGTGCCAGCAGCGTAGAGGTGGGACCGAACACCGGGGAGCTGTTTTTT. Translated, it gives CASSVEVGPNTGELFF.

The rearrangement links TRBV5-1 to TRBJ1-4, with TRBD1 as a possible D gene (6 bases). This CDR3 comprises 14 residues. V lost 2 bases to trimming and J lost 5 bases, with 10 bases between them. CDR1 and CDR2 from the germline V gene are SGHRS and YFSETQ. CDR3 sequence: CASSFGQPNEKLFF. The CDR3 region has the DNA TGCGCCAGCAGCTTTGGACAGCCAAATGAAAAACTGTTTTTT.

DNA for the CDR3: TGTGCCAGCAGCCAAGTTGGGAATTCCGGGATAGGTACGCAGTATTTT. It translates to CASSQVGNSGIGTQYF. V and J are TRBV4-2 and TRBJ2-3, with a tentative D call TRBD2 (5 bases). This CDR3 is 16 amino acids long. Per the germline V gene, CDR1 is LGHNA and CDR2 is YNFKEQ. The V end lost 1 base, the J end lost 8 bases, and 19 bases lay between the germline ends.

In nucleotides, the CDR3 is TGTGCCAGCAGTCCCCCACATGAGGGGGTGGCTGAAGCTTTCTTT. It translates to CASSPPHEGVAEAFF. The chain carries TRBV28 and TRBJ1-1; D is possibly TRBD1 (6 bases). The germline CDR1 and CDR2 sequences are MDHEN and SYDVKM. There are 15 residues in the CDR3. V dropped 5 bases and J dropped 6 bases, with 19 bases sitting between them.

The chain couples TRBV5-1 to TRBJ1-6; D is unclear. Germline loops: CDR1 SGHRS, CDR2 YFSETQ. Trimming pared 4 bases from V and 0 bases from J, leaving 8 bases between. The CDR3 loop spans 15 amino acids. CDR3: CASSIQSSYNSPLHF. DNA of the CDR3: TGCGCCAGCAGCATTCAGAGCTCCTATAATTCACCCCTCCACTTT.